This T cell receptor beta chain stems from a study of regulatory T cells in long-lasting Graves disease (dated by TCRdb to the early 2020s). Context from the whole study: Patients with newly diagnosed Graves' disease had been on antithyroid drugs for under 3 months. Persistent Graves' disease patients were compared with newly diagnosed Graves' disease patients by peripheral blood TCR sequencing and RNA sequencing. The study was conducted in China and was registered as a clinical trial. TCR sequencing covered some 13 persistent and approximately 20 newly diagnosed Graves' disease patients, some 35 samples in total. Study-wide findings and limitations: Sequencing and analysis were restricted to the TCR beta chain. Only peripheral blood was studied, because thyroid tissue, the primary lesion, was inaccessible. More public clonotypes were shared among persistent patients (fewer than 3,000) than among newly diagnosed patients (966). As a limitation, the authors acknowledged that the small sample size may reduce accuracy. TRBV28, TRBJ1-2 and TRBJ2-5 were preferentially used in persistent disease, while TRBV20-1 and TRBJ2-1 were favored in newly diagnosed disease. Persistent Graves' disease patients showed lower TCR Shannon entropy and fewer highly expanded clones than newly diagnosed patients, suggesting clonal expansion.

The CDR3 starts with the cysteine, ends with the phenylalanine, and has 15 residues. Just the 45-base CDR3 DNA is kept, in frame starting at base 1. Via the germline V gene (reference sequence), CDR1 is LNHDA and CDR2 SQIVND. V was cut back by 0 bases and J by 2 bases, leaving a gap of 10 bases between them. To prepare the library, multiplex PCR was applied. The reads were generated on an Illumina HiSeq 4000. CDR3 regions were amplified by Arm-PCR with iRepertoire HTBI primers to construct TCR beta libraries. PCR products were gel purified before sequencing. Under the source paper's analysis protocol: A total of 60 to 80 TRBV and approximately 15 TRBJ segments were identified across samples and were used for gene usage analysis of CDR3 amino acid clonotypes. COPE and FqMerger were used to merge filtered high-quality paired reads into contigs. BLAST was used to align contigs to IMGT TRBV, TRBD and TRBJ reference genes, and CDR3 was defined according to IMGT. Highly expanded clones were defined as clonotypes with a frequency above 0.1%. Shannon entropy served as the measure of repertoire diversity, while the Gini coefficient captured V-J evenness. A clonotype found in more than one individual was treated as public. Using fastp trimming at Q25 and MiXCR clonotype assembly, TCRdb reanalyzed the public sequencing data and kept in-frame beta chains. Entries are consolidated by CDR3 protein sequence, retaining the most common genes and DNA. The V and J calls follow TCRdb's processing rather than the paper's. The table for this sample lists just over 600,000 distinct CDR3 sequences; roughly 15% of them were counted only once. The top ten hold 18% of the sample.

The sample's time point label, decoded: newly diagnosed GD, antithyroid drugs for less than 3 months. For both TCR sequencing and RNA sequencing, RNA was extracted from PBMCs in TRIzol. Graves' disease was diagnosed according to American Thyroid Association guidelines. Recruitment of patients was carried out at an endocrinology department in Xi'an, China. Each patient gave 7.5 to 10 milliliters of peripheral blood, collected in an EDTA anticoagulant tube. Ficoll Paque Plus density gradient separation was used to isolate PBMCs, and no additional T cell sorting was done. An Agilent 2100 Bioanalyzer and agarose gel were used to check RNA quality, and a NanoDrop 2000 was used to measure RNA concentration. This clonotype was counted only a few times. Its antigen target is currently unknown. Per-base quality was not reported, and no clone a single base away is much larger than it. These sequences were also reported in another study, on T cells in Graves' hyperthyroidism and ophthalmopathy. The other study reports the following: A patient counted as having stable Graves' hyperthyroidism if no progression to ophthalmopathy occurred over 18 months of follow-up. Hyperthyroidism patients were aged 18 to 65 years and newly diagnosed, with disease duration of less than 2 months. The study excluded patients with uncontrolled infections, other autoimmune diseases, pregnancy or lactation. Clinical symptoms, serum thyroxine and TRAb, thyroid ultrasound, and orbital computed tomography formed the basis for the diagnoses. The first round of RT-PCR for the TCR CDR3 was performed with the HTBI primer set and the Qiagen OneStep RT-PCR kit. Most expanded thyroid clonotypes (frequency above 0.001) were also detected in blood, a finding suggesting that blood repertoires may reflect thyroid immune responses. In cross-validation, a model built on a 13 V-J signature told ophthalmopathy apart from stable hyperthyroidism with 85% to 90% sensitivity and roughly 83% specificity, and in testing the same model reached 80%/75%. In validation, progression to ophthalmopathy was predicted by the model with more than 65% sensitivity and roughly 72% specificity, a median of around 6.5 months before onset. TCR V-J signatures able to tell the groups apart were searched for in a discovery cohort of 100 or so patients, of whom over 40 had Graves' ophthalmopathy and 57 had stable Graves' hyperthyroidism. Prospective prediction of ophthalmopathy was tested in an independent validation cohort of fewer than 20 hyperthyroidism patients and 15 to 17 patients who later progressed to ophthalmopathy. The approximately 98 discovery patients were randomly divided into training and test sets at a 7:3 ratio. Thyroid tissue and blood T-cell repertoires from over 5 Graves' hyperthyroidism patients were also compared in the study. Following sampling, methimazole starting at 30 mg daily was given to hyperthyroidism patients, and high-dose intravenous methylprednisolone was given to ophthalmopathy patients. Libraries were constructed in a second round of multiplex PCR, after which size selection and purification were carried out. Libraries were sequenced paired-end with 100 bp reads on an Illumina HiSeq2000. Raw data were processed with SOAPnuke, discarding reads with adapters, uncalled bases, mean Phred below 15, or no exact constant-primer or identifier match. High-quality paired reads were merged using COPE v1.2.5, and each unique nucleotide sequence was defined as a clonotype. Clonotypes were aligned to IMGT TRBV, TRBD and TRBJ reference segments using MiTCR v1.1. The analysis included only V-J combinations with a frequency above 0.0001, which together covered 99.2% of the repertoires. The TCS score was defined as the ratio of F50 (clonal expansion) to E x V (chaos), calculated using BLOSUM62-based TCRdist between CDR3 peptides within each V-J. Welch's t-statistics and random forest reduced 514 V-J features to some 14, which were used in a naive Bayes classifier (R e1071). No statistical method was used to fix the sample size in advance, and group allocation was not hidden from the investigators. According to the paper, TCR Vbeta CDR3 sequencing was carried out on around 140 peripheral blood samples, which came from 40 to 45 ophthalmopathy, around 75 hyperthyroidism and around 17 progressor patients.

The sequence was collected from a woman younger than 45 with Graves disease. Donor details come from another sample of the same person, matched by shared clones. Recombination connected TRBV19 to TRBJ1-2, with no confidently assigned D gene. The sequencing used peripheral blood mononuclear cells (PBMCs), collected at new diagnosis, from a patient treated with antithyroid drugs. The CDR3 here reads CASSIDPRENYGYTF. The DNA is as follows: TGTGCCAGTAGTATAGATCCGCGGGAAAACTATGGCTACACCTTC.